This T cell receptor (beta chain) was sequenced in a study of blood T cells in healthy people across ages. Study details: About one barcoded beta molecule per two T cells was the capture yield of template switching.

Trimming took 4 bases from V and 3 from J; bases not matched to a gene: 7. Per germline, CDR1 MNHEY and CDR2 SVGAGI. This CDR3 is built from 16 residues. Each donor's blood draw was roughly 10 milliliters of peripheral blood. Total RNA extracted from each sample amounted to at least 6 micrograms. It was with a sample-barcoded 5' primer and a J-beta primer mix that a second PCR of about 6 to 12 cycles was run. Every single cDNA molecule received a tag from a template-switch adaptor with 12 random nucleotides. TCRdb fed the 5' RACE reads into MiXCR, producing one record per CDR3 protein. The sample shows around 1,900,000 distinct CDR3 sequences, about two fifths of them seen only once.

The sequenced material came from blood. The chain combines TRBV6-5 with TRBJ2-1; 9 bases align to TRBD1. The sequence was obtained from a human donor in good health. The CDR3 reads CASSLSPGQGYNEQFF. The CDR3 region has the DNA TGTGCCAGCAGTTTGTCGCCGGGACAGGGCTACAATGAGCAGTTCTTC.